The next 23 T cell receptor beta chains were all read from a single sample in a study of shared clonotypes between healthy human individuals. Produced via immunoSEQ multiplex PCR; TCRdb's table is partial and in-frame only. The sample carries about 680,000 clones, approximately 90% recorded once. Only CD45RO-negative cells positively selected for CCR7 counted as naive CD8 cells, so terminally differentiated effector memory CD45RA+ cells were excluded. Input material: naive CD8+ T cells sorted from blood. The receptor set was obtained from a man aged 30 to 39 in good health.

The gene calls are TRBV9 and TRBJ2-3; D is ambiguous. This CDR3 contains 13 residues. Germline V gene data show CDR1 as SGDLS and CDR2 as YYNGEE. The V gene lost 4 bases and the J gene lost 4 bases, with 10 bases spanning the gap. The CDR3 reads CASSTRTADTQYF. CDR3 nucleotide sequence: TGTGCCAGCAGCACCCGCACAGCAGATACGCAGTATTTT.

The chain is built from TRBV6-6 and TRBJ1-4; D unclear. Germline CDR1 reads MNHNY; CDR2 reads SVGAGI (reference sequence). CDR3 length: 12 residues. V lost 8 bases, J lost 2 bases, and 6 bases lay in between. CDR3 loop: CASFGTNEKLFF. DNA for the CDR3: TGTGCCAGCTTCGGGACTAATGAAAAACTGTTTTTT.

The CDR3 DNA sequence: TGTGCCAGCCGCCCTGACAGTTACAATCAGCCCCAGCATTTT. Encoded protein: CASRPDSYNQPQHF. The chain recombines TRBV27 with TRBJ1-5; tentatively, D is TRBD1 (5 bases). V lost 8 bases, J lost 3 bases, and 14 bases lay in between. The CDR3 spans 14 residues. Germline V lookup: CDR1 MNHEY, CDR2 SMNVEV (reference sequence).

The J gene is TRBJ1-5, the V gene TRBV7-2; weak D call: TRBD1 (6 bases). V lost 3 bases and J 0 bases, leaving 9 bases between the germline ends. Per the germline V gene, CDR1 is SGHTA and CDR2 is FQGNSA. The CDR3 length is 15 residues. The CDR3: CASSLRGGSNQPQHF. CDR3 sequence (DNA): TGTGCCAGCAGCTTGAGGGGGGGTAGCAATCAGCCCCAGCATTTT.

Comments on this clone: Other DNA sequences within the sample encode an identical CDR3. V is TRBV2 and J is TRBJ2-7, with TRBD2 matching over 7 bases. The V and J ends lost 3 bases and 1 base, in that order; junction bases with no gene match: 3. Germline-derived CDR1 and CDR2 are SNHLY and FYNNEI. The CDR3 contains 14 residues. CDR3 sequence: CASSEGGRSYEQYF. The CDR3 nucleotides are TGTGCCAGCAGTGAGGGCGGGAGATCCTACGAGCAGTACTTC.

The chain links TRBV27 to TRBJ1-2; tentatively, D is TRBD1 (5 bases). Looked up from germline, CDR1 is MNHEY and CDR2 is SMNVEV (reference sequence). This CDR3 has 15 residues. The ends were cut back, 1 base at V and 6 bases at J, with 15 bases in the middle. CDR3 sequence reads: CASSLFLGQGDGYTF. CDR3 coding DNA: TGTGCCAGCAGTTTATTTTTGGGGCAAGGAGATGGCTACACCTTC.

This clone was recorded only once. The chain joins TRBV7-9 to TRBJ2-7; tentative D call: TRBD1 (6 bases). The CDR3 sequence is 14 residues long. The V gene's germline CDR1 is SEHNR and CDR2 FQNEAQ (reference sequence). Trimming removed 5 bases at V and 0 bases at J, with 11 bases between. The CDR3 nucleotides read TGTGCCAGCAGCATAACAGGGAGCTCCTACGAGCAGTACTTC. Its protein is CASSITGSSYEQYF.

The J gene is TRBJ2-1, the V gene TRBV5-1, with 7 nucleotides matching TRBD2. V lost 6 bases to trimming and J lost 5 bases; unmatched junction nucleotides: 5. From germline, CDR1 is SGHRS and CDR2 YFSETQ. The CDR3 has 13 residues. The CDR3 sequence is CASTGTNDNEQFF. The CDR3 DNA reads TGCGCCAGCACCGGGACTAACGACAATGAGCAGTTCTTC.

The rearrangement links TRBV30 to TRBJ1-1; D unclear. V was cut by 0 bases and J by 4 bases, with 12 bases left in between. The CDR3 runs 14 residues. The germline V gene encodes CDR1 GTSNPN and CDR2 SVGIG (reference sequence). DNA of the CDR3: TGTGCCTGGAGTGTACTAGGCGTAAGCACTGAAGCTTTCTTT. This sequence encodes CAWSVLGVSTEAFF.

About this clone: This same CDR3 is encoded by further DNA sequences in the sample. The J gene is TRBJ2-1, the V gene TRBV27; 13 nucleotides match TRBD2. This CDR3 region has 15 residues. V lost 6 bases and J lost 7; bases outside the gene matches: 6. Germline V CDR1 and CDR2: MNHEY, SMNVEV (reference sequence). CDR3 residues: CASSPGTSGTNEQFF. Written as DNA, the CDR3 is TGTGCCAGCAGCCCAGGGACTAGCGGGACGAATGAGCAGTTCTTC.

The V call is TRBV7-9, the J call TRBJ2-5; TRBD2 might be the D (5 bases). The V gene's germline CDR1 is SEHNR and CDR2 FQNEAQ (reference sequence). The CDR3 sequence is 12 residues long. V shed 3 bases and J shed 5 bases, with 7 bases lying between them. The CDR3 coding sequence is TGTGCCAGCAGCTTCGGGGAGGAGACCCAGTACTTC. This encodes CASSFGEETQYF.

The genes are TRBV7-9 and TRBJ1-2; D is possibly TRBD1 (5 bases). Trimming shortened V by 7 bases and J by 2 bases, and 17 bases separated the two germline ends. CDR3 length: 15 amino acids. Per germline, CDR1 SEHNR and CDR2 FQNEAQ (reference sequence). CDR3 in amino acids: CASTQAWDGNYGYTF. CDR3 DNA: TGTGCCAGCACCCAAGCATGGGACGGAAACTATGGCTACACCTTC.

This chain links TRBV27 with TRBJ2-1; 7 nucleotides agree with TRBD2. The CDR3 contains 15 residues. With V trimmed by 7 bases and J by 4 bases, 10 bases remained unmatched. Germline V gives CDR1 MNHEY, CDR2 SMNVEV (reference sequence). The CDR3 spells CASISFGTKYNEQFF. As DNA, the CDR3 is TGTGCCAGCATTAGCTTCGGGACTAAGTACAATGAGCAGTTCTTC.

The rearrangement links TRBV10-2 to TRBJ1-1; D unclear. CDR1 and CDR2 from the germline V gene are WSHSY and SAAADI. The CDR3 sequence is 14 residues long. Trimming removed 0 bases at V and 1 base at J, with 6 bases between. The CDR3 DNA sequence: TGCGCCAGCAGTGAGTCGGGGAAGAACACTGAAGCTTTCTTT. The encoded protein is CASSESGKNTEAFF.

J is TRBJ2-2 and V is TRBV5-4; tentative D call: TRBD2 (5 bases). V was shortened by 2 bases and J by 6 bases, with 11 bases between the two germline ends. This CDR3 has 14 amino acids. CDR1 and CDR2 from the germline V gene are SGHNT and YYREEE (reference sequence). The CDR3 sequence: CASSLTHGAGELFF. CDR3 coding DNA: TGTGCCAGCAGCTTAACCCACGGGGCCGGGGAGCTGTTTTTT.

The rearrangement joins TRBV11-2 to TRBJ2-2, with TRBD2 matching over 16 bases. This CDR3 is built from 19 residues. V was pared by 5 bases and J by 3 bases, with 9 bases of the junction left unmatched. From germline, CDR1 is SGHAT and CDR2 FQNNGV. CDR3 sequence reads: CASSPIGTSGRADTGELFF. In nucleotides, the CDR3 is TGTGCCAGCAGCCCGATAGGGACTAGCGGGAGGGCCGACACCGGGGAGCTGTTTTTT. Full variable domain (missing parts from reference TRBV11-2 and TRBJ2-2): EAGVAQSPRYKIIEKRQSVAFWCNPISGHATLYWYQQILGQGPKLLIQFQNNGVVDDSQLPKDRFSAERLKGVDSTLKIQPAKLEDSAVYLCASSPIGTSGRADTGELFFGEGSRLTVL.

The chain joins TRBV9 to TRBJ2-1; a weak D match, TRBD1 (6 bases). The CDR3 sequence is 13 residues long. V lost 4 bases and J lost 8, with 13 bases in between. Germline loops: CDR1 SGDLS, CDR2 YYNGEE. The CDR3 reads CASSPNTGYEQFF. DNA for the CDR3: TGTGCCAGCAGCCCCAATACAGGGTATGAGCAGTTCTTC.

The V gene is TRBV5-6, the J gene TRBJ2-7; the D gene is possibly TRBD2 (6 bases). V was clipped by 2 bases and J by 5 bases, with 8 bases between them. The CDR3 runs to 12 residues. Germline V lookup: CDR1 SGHDT, CDR2 YYEEEE. The CDR3 nucleotides are TGTGCCAGCAGCTTTGGGACTGACGAGCAGTACTTC. Its protein is CASSFGTDEQYF.

This clone was seen only once. V gene TRBV5-1 combines with J gene TRBJ1-2, with D unclear. V shed 0 bases and J shed 1 base, with 10 bases lying between them. The CDR3 sequence is 15 residues long. Germline CDR1 SGHRS, CDR2 YFSETQ. Written as DNA, the CDR3 is TGCGCCAGCAGCTTGGAACCGGGGTATAACTATGGCTACACCTTC. Residues: CASSLEPGYNYGYTF.

The rearrangement links TRBV7-9 to TRBJ2-7, with D tentatively TRBD1 (6 bases). Germline lookup yields CDR1 SEHNR and CDR2 FQNEAQ (reference sequence). The V and J ends lost 4 bases and 0 bases respectively, with 22 bases between them. The CDR3 extends over 18 amino acids. The DNA for the CDR3 is TGTGCCAGCAGCTCAAGTAAGGCCAGGGAACAGGGCTCCTACGAGCAGTACTTC. This codes for CASSSSKAREQGSYEQYF.

The count of this clone is one. The chain has TRBV27 and TRBJ2-7, with D tentatively TRBD2 (8 bases). V was pared by 8 bases and J by 6 bases, with 20 bases between. The germline gives CDR1 MNHEY, CDR2 SMNVEV (reference sequence). There are 14 residues in the CDR3. CDR3 bases: TGTGCCAGCTCCGGGAGGGGGCCTACTGGCGAGCAGTACTTC. This sequence encodes CASSGRGPTGEQYF.

The chain combines TRBV6-1 with TRBJ1-1, with 7 bases matching TRBD1. After removal of 7 bases from V and 3 bases from J, the junction contained 8 bases not matched to a gene. From germline, CDR1 is MNHNS and CDR2 SASEGT. There are 14 residues in the CDR3. The CDR3 DNA sequence: TGTGCCAGCACCGTGGACAGGACCGACACTGAAGCTTTCTTT. This translates into CASTVDRTDTEAFF.

The V and J genes are TRBV9 and TRBJ2-1; D tentatively fits TRBD1 or TRBD2 (6 bases each). The germline V gene has CDR1 SGDLS and CDR2 YYNGEE. The CDR3 is made up of 16 amino acids. Trimming left V 4 bases short and J 6 bases short, with 20 bases between. The CDR3 DNA follows: TGTGCCAGCAGCCCGAGGGGGGAACTAGTTCCCAATGAGCAGTTCTTC. This gives the protein CASSPRGELVPNEQFF.